This paragraph covers one T cell receptor (beta chain) sequence. Its antigen is undetermined. This sample is drawn from a study of cytomegalovirus exposure and HLA in healthy donors. A multiplex PCR was run with 60 Vbeta primers and 13 Jbeta primers. Data came from immunoSEQ multiplex PCR; TCRdb stores just in-frame clones and leaves some out. The table shows 130,000 or so clones, with over 65% occurring only once. This CDR3 region has 16 residues. V was clipped by 4 bases and J by 0 bases; unmatched bases: 5. Germline lookup yields CDR1 SEHNR and CDR2 FQNEAQ (reference sequence). Study results and limitations: Among the CMV-associated chains, three were confirmed in vitro as specific for CMV antigens.

The TCR sequence derives from a man between 50 and 59 years old in good health and CMV-seronegative. The chain couples TRBV7-9 to TRBJ2-1; 8 nucleotides match TRBD1. The specimen sequenced was PBMCs. CDR3 protein: CASSSRQGLSYNEQFF. CDR3 DNA: TGTGCCAGCAGCTCCAGACAGGGGCTCTCCTACAATGAGCAGTTCTTC.